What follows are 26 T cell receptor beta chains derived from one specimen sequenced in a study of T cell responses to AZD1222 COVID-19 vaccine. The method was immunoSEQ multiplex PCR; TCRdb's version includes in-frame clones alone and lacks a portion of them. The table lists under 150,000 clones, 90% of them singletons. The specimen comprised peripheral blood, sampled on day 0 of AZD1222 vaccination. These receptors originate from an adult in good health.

CDR3 sequence: CASSFGLNNEQFF. The CDR3 nucleotides read TGTGCCAGTAGTTTCGGACTAAACAATGAGCAGTTCTTC. The chain is built from TRBV19 and TRBJ2-1, with TRBD2 as a possible D gene (6 bases). V was pared by 5 bases and J by 5 bases, with 10 bases between. This CDR3 is built from 13 residues. Per the germline V gene, CDR1 is LNHDA and CDR2 is SQIVND (reference sequence).

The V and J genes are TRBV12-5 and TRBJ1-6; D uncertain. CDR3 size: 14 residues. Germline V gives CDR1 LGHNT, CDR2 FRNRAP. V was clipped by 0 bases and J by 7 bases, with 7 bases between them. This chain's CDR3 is CASGLVSGNSPLHF. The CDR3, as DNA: TGTGCTAGTGGTTTGGTAAGCGGGAATTCACCCCTCCACTTT.

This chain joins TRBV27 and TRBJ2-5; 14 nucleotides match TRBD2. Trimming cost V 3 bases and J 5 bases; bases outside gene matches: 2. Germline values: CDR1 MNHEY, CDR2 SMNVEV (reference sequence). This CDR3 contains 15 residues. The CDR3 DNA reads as TGTGCCAGCAGTTTCTGGACTAGCGGGGGGGAGACCCAGTACTTC. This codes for CASSFWTSGGETQYF.

The CDR3 DNA sequence: TGTGCCAGCAGCCGGACTAGCGGGAAAAACATTCAGTACTTC. This codes for CASSRTSGKNIQYF. The genes are TRBV11-2 and TRBJ2-4, with 11 bases aligning to TRBD2. The J segment lost 4 bases and the V segment lost 5 bases, leaving 1 base of the junction unmatched. From germline, CDR1 is SGHAT and CDR2 FQNNGV. The length of the CDR3 is 14 residues.

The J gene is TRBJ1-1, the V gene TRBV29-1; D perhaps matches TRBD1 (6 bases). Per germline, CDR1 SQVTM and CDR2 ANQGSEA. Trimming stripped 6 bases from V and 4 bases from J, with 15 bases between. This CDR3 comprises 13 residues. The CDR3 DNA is TGCAGCGTGCAACCGGGACAAAGCACTGAAGCTTTCTTT. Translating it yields CSVQPGQSTEAFF.

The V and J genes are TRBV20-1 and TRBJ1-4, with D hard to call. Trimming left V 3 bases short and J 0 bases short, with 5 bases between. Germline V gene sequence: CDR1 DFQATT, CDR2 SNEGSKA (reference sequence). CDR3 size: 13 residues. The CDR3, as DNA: TGCAGTGCTAGTTATGCAACTAATGAAAAACTGTTTTTT. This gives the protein CSASYATNEKLFF.

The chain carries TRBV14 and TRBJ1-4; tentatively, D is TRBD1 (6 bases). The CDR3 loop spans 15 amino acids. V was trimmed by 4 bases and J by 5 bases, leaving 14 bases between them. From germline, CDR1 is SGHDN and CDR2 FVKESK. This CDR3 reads CASSLGDIRNEKLFF. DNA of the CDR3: TGTGCCAGCAGCCTAGGGGACATCCGGAATGAAAAACTGTTTTTT.

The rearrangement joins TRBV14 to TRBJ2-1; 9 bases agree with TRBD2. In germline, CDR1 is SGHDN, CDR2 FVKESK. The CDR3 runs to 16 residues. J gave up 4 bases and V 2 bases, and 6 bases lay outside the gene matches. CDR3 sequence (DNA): TGTGCCAGCAGCCAATCTAAGACTAGCGGATACAATGAGCAGTTCTTC. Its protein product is CASSQSKTSGYNEQFF.

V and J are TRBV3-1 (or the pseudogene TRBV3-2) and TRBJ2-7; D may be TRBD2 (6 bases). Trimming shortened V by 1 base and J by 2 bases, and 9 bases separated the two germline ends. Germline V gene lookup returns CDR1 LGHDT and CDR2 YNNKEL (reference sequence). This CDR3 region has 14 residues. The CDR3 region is CASSQGAGTYEQYF. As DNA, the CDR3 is TGTGCCAGCAGCCAAGGAGCGGGTACCTACGAGCAGTACTTC.

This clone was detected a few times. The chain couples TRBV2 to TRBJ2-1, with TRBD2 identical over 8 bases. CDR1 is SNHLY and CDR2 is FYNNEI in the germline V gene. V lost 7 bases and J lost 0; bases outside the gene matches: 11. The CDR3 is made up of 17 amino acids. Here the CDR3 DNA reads TGTGCCAGCACCCCGGCCACTAGCGGAAGCTCCTACAATGAGCAGTTCTTC. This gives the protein CASTPATSGSSYNEQFF. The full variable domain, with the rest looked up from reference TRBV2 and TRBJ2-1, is EPEVTQTPSHQVTQMGQEVILRCVPISNHLYFYWYRQILGQKVEFLVSFYNNEISEKSEIFDDQFSVERPDGSNFTLKIRSTKLEDSAMYFCASTPATSGSSYNEQFFGPGTRLTVL.

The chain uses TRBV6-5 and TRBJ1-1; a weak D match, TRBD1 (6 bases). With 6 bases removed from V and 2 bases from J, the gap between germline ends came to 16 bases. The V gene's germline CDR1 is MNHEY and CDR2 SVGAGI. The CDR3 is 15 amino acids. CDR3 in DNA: TGTGCCAGCAGAAATAAGGGGGGGGTAAACACTGAAGCTTTCTTT. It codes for CASRNKGGVNTEAFF.

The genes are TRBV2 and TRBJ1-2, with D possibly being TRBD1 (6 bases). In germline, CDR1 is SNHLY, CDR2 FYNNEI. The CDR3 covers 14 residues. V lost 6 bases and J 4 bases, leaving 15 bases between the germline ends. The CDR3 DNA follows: TGTGCCAGCAGGGGGCCGACGGGGGCCTATGGCTACACCTTC. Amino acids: CASRGPTGAYGYTF.

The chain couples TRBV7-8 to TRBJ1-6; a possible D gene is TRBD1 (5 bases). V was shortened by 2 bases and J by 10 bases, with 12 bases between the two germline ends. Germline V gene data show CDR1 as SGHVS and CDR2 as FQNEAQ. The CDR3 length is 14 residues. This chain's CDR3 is CASSLIRGESPLHF. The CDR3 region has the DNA TGTGCCAGCAGCTTAATCCGGGGCGAATCACCCCTCCACTTT.

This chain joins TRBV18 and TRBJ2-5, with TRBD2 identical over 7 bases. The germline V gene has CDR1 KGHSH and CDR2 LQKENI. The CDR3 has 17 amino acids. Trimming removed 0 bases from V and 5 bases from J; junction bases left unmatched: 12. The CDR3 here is CASSPPIEREVRETQYF. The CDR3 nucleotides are TGTGCCAGCTCACCACCGATCGAGCGGGAAGTTCGCGAGACCCAGTACTTC.

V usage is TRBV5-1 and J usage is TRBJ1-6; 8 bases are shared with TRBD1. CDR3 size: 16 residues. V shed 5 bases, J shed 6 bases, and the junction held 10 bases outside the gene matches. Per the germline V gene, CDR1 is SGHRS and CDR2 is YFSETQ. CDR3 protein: CASREGTGLTNSPLHF. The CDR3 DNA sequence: TGCGCCAGCAGGGAGGGGACAGGACTCACTAATTCACCCCTCCACTTT.

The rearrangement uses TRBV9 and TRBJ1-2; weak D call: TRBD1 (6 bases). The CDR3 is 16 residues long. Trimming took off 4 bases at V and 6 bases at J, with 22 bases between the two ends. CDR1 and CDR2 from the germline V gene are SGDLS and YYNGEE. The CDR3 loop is CASSTLGPGHINGYTF. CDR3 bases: TGTGCCAGCAGCACCCTAGGACCGGGACACATTAATGGCTACACCTTC.

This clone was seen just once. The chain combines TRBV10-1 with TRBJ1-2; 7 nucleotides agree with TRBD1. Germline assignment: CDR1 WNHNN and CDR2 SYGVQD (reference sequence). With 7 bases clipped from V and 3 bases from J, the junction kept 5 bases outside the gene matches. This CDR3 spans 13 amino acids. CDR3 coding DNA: TGCGCCAGCAACGAGGGGGCGGACTATGGCTACACCTTC. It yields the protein CASNEGADYGYTF.

This chain's CDR3 is CASTPTGGKNIQYF. CDR3 nucleotide sequence: TGTGCCAGCACCCCAACGGGGGGCAAAAACATTCAGTACTTC. The chain employs TRBV27 and TRBJ2-4, with TRBD2 matching 7 bases. The CDR3 runs to 14 residues. After removal of 7 bases from V and 3 bases from J, the junction contained 6 bases not matched to a gene. CDR1 is MNHEY, CDR2 SMNVEV, per germline (reference sequence).

The CDR3 DNA reads as TGTGCCAGCAGTTCCCGGGACAGGAGGACCGGGGAGCTGTTTTTT. It translates to CASSSRDRRTGELFF. V is TRBV11-2 and J is TRBJ2-2; 8 bases agree with TRBD1. Trimming removed 6 bases from V and 5 bases from J; junction bases left unmatched: 8. Germline CDR1 SGHAT, CDR2 FQNNGV. The CDR3 has 15 residues.

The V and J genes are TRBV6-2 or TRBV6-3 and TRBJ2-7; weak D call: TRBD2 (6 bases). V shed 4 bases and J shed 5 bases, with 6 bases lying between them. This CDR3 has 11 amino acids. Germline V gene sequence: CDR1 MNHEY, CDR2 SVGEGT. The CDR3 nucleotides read TGTGCCAGCAGTTGGGGGGACGAGCAGTACTTC. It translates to CASSWGDEQYF.

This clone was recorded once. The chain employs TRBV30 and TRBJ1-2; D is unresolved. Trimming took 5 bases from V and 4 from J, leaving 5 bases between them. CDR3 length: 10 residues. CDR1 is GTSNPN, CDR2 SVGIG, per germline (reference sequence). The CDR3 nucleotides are TGTGCCTGGGGGCTCTATGGCTACACCTTC. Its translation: CAWGLYGYTF.

The CDR3 loop reads CASSRAEMGQVIEQYF. The CDR3 DNA sequence: TGTGCCAGCAGCCGAGCCGAAATGGGACAGGTAATTGAGCAGTACTTC. The V gene is TRBV11-2, the J gene TRBJ2-7; TRBD1 aligns across 8 bases. Germline values: CDR1 SGHAT, CDR2 FQNNGV. The junction had 16 bases not matched to a gene; V was cut back by 5 bases and J by 7 bases. This CDR3 spans 16 amino acids.

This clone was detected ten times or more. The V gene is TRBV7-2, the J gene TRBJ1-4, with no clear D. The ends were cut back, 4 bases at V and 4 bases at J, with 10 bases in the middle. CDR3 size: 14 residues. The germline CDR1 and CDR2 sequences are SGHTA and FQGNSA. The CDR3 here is CASSSDTFNEKLFF. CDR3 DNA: TGTGCCAGCAGCTCCGACACCTTTAATGAAAAACTGTTTTTT.

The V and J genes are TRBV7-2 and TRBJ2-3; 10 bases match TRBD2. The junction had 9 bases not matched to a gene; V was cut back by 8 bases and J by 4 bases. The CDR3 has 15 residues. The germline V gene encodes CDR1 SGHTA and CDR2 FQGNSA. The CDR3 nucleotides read TGTGCCAGCGGACATAGCGGGAGGACCTCAGATACGCAGTATTTT. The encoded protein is CASGHSGRTSDTQYF. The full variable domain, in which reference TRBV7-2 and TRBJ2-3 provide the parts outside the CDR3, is GAGVSQSPSNKVTEKGKDVELRCDPISGHTALYWYRQSLGQGLEFLIYFQGNSAPDKSGLPSDRFSAERTGGSVSTLTIQRTQQEDSAVYLCASGHSGRTSDTQYFGPGTRLTVL.

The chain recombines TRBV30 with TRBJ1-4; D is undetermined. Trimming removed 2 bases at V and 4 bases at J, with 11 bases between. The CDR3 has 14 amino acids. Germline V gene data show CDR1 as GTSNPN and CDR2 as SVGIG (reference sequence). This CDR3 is CAWSPGRNNEKLFF. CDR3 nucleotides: TGTGCCTGGAGTCCAGGACGGAATAATGAAAAACTGTTTTTT.

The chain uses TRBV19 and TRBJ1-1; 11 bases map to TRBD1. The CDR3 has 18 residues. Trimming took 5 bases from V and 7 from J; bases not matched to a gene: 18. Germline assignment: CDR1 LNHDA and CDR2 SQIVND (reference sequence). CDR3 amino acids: CASSPDPRTGGGRDEAFF. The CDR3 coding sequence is TGTGCCAGTAGTCCTGACCCTCGGACAGGGGGCGGGAGGGATGAAGCTTTCTTT.